The clone carrying this T cell receptor (beta chain) showed up just a few times. What it binds is unknown. The data stem from a study of T cells after yellow fever vaccination. TCRdb passed the 5' RACE reads through MiXCR, listing each CDR3 protein once. The table lists some 320,000 distinct CDR3 sequences, about 11% of them singletons. Study findings and constraints: The bulk population could contribute abundant contaminating clonotypes to FACS-sorted repertoires. Weaker, the secondary response peaked sooner, at day 5 versus 15.

Germline CDR1 is MNHEY and CDR2 is SVGAGI. The CDR3 length is 17 residues. V lost 0 bases and J 3 bases, leaving 15 bases between the germline ends. The sequence came from a young man who received the YFV17D yellow fever vaccine. The chain links TRBV6-5 to TRBJ2-1; tentatively, D is TRBD1 (6 bases). The source was CD4+ T cells sorted from PBMCs, collected 45 days after the yellow fever booster vaccination. DNA for the CDR3: TGTGCCAGCAGTTACTCGTTCGAGGGGGTCTACTACAATGAGCAGTTCTTC. Its protein is CASSYSFEGVYYNEQFF.